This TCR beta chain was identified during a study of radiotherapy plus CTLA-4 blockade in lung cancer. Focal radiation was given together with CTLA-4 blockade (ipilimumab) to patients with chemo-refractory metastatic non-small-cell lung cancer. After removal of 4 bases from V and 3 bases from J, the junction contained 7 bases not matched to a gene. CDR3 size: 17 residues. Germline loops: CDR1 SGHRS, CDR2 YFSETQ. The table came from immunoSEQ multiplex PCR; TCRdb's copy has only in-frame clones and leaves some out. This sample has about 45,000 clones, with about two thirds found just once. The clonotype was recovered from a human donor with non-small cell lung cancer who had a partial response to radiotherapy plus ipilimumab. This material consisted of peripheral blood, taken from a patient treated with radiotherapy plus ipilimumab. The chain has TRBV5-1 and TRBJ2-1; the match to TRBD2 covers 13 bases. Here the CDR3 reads CASSPTSGRAVYNEQFF. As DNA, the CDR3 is TGCGCCAGCAGCCCCACTAGCGGGAGGGCCGTCTACAATGAGCAGTTCTTC.